The next 12 T cell receptor beta chains were all read from a single sample in a study of blood T cell repertoires in COVID-19. TCRdb keeps only in-frame clones here, not all; method: immunoSEQ multiplex PCR. The table lists tens of thousands of clones, roughly 84% of them singletons. The material sequenced was peripheral blood. The receptors here all came from a man aged 45-65 years with active COVID-19.

The chain couples TRBV2 to TRBJ2-1; TRBD2 aligns across 9 bases. Germline CDR1 reads SNHLY; CDR2 reads FYNNEI. Unmatched junction bases numbered 4, after V lost 4 bases and J lost 0 bases. This CDR3 has 16 amino acids. The CDR3 spells CASSVSGGSSYNEQFF. CDR3 DNA: TGTGCCAGCAGTGTCAGCGGGGGGAGCTCCTACAATGAGCAGTTCTTC.

The chain combines TRBV28 with TRBJ1-5; maybe TRBD1 (6 bases). Germline CDR1 is MDHEN and CDR2 is SYDVKM. CDR3 length: 15 residues. Trimming stripped 5 bases from V and 0 bases from J, with 11 bases between. The CDR3 bases are TGTGCCAGCAGTCCAGACAGGTTTAGCAATCAGCCCCAGCATTTT. Protein product: CASSPDRFSNQPQHF.

The V call is TRBV25-1, the J call TRBJ1-1, with 7 bases that match TRBD1. This CDR3 comprises 15 residues. Germline V lookup: CDR1 MGHDK, CDR2 SYGVNS. With 3 bases clipped from V and 2 bases from J, the junction kept 6 bases outside the gene matches. Here the CDR3 DNA reads TGTGCCAGCAGTGACACCGGGACAGCAAACACTGAAGCTTTCTTT. It translates to CASSDTGTANTEAFF.

The chain has TRBV11-2 and TRBJ2-3, with unresolved D. The V gene's germline CDR1 is SGHAT and CDR2 FQNNGV. Trimming removed 6 bases from V and 2 bases from J, with 18 bases in between. The CDR3 runs 16 residues. Here the CDR3 reads CASSHRTNTPTDTQYF. DNA of the CDR3: TGTGCCAGCAGTCACCGAACTAACACTCCCACAGATACGCAGTATTTT.

The V call is TRBV5-1, the J call TRBJ2-3; 12 nucleotides align to TRBD2. V was pared by 4 bases and J by 0 bases, with 9 bases of the junction left unmatched. The V gene's germline CDR1 is SGHRS and CDR2 YFSETQ. The CDR3 consists of 18 residues. The CDR3 spells CASSAGLAGTRSTDTQYF. CDR3 nucleotide sequence: TGCGCCAGCAGCGCTGGACTAGCGGGGACCCGCAGCACAGATACGCAGTATTTT.

This clone was counted only a few times. J is TRBJ2-7 and V is TRBV11-2, with TRBD2 matching 7 bases. The germline V gene encodes CDR1 SGHAT and CDR2 FQNNGV. Losses at the gene ends were 5 bases for V and 5 bases for J; bases not matched to a gene: 9. The CDR3 has 14 amino acids. CDR3 sequence: CASSTSLASDEQYV. In DNA form, the CDR3 reads TGTGCCAGCAGCACCTCACTAGCGTCGGACGAGCAGTACGTC.

With respect to this clone: Other DNA sequences within the sample encode an identical CDR3. This chain connects TRBV4-1 to TRBJ1-5, with 7 positions matching TRBD1. Per the germline V gene, CDR1 is MGHRA and CDR2 is YSYEKL. This CDR3 contains 14 residues. V lost 3 bases and J lost 1; bases outside the gene matches: 0. CDR3 bases: TGCGCCAGCAGCCAGACAGGGAGCAATCAGCCCCAGCATTTT. Its translation: CASSQTGSNQPQHF.

This chain links TRBV3-1 (or the pseudogene TRBV3-2) with TRBJ2-3; 11 bases match TRBD2. The CDR3 totals 20 residues. Trimming at V came to 0 bases and at J to 2 bases, leaving 13 bases not matched to a gene. Germline CDR1 is LGHDT and CDR2 is YNNKEL (reference sequence). In nucleotides, the CDR3 is TGTGCCAGCAGCCAAGAATGGCGGCTAGCGGGGGGAACCTTCACAGATACGCAGTATTTT. Translating gives CASSQEWRLAGGTFTDTQYF.

V is TRBV18 and J is TRBJ2-7; tentative D call: TRBD2 (6 bases). From germline, CDR1 is KGHSH and CDR2 LQKENI. The CDR3 spans 14 residues. Trimming stripped 3 bases from V and 9 bases from J, with 18 bases between. The CDR3 loop reads CASSPGSGLHGQYF. The CDR3 nucleotides are TGTGCCAGCTCACCCGGGAGTGGTCTCCACGGGCAGTACTTC.

V and J are TRBV2 and TRBJ2-3; 8 bases match TRBD1. The CDR3 contains 15 residues. V was clipped by 4 bases and J by 7 bases; unmatched bases: 10. Germline V gene data show CDR1 as SNHLY and CDR2 as FYNNEI. The CDR3 region has the DNA TGTGCCAGCAGTGGGCAGGACAGGGCTCCATATACGCAGTATTTT. Translated: CASSGQDRAPYTQYF. The whole variable domain, filled in from reference TRBV2 and TRBJ2-3, reads EPEVTQTPSHQVTQMGQEVILRCVPISNHLYFYWYRQILGQKVEFLVSFYNNEISEKSEIFDDQFSVERPDGSNFTLKIRSTKLEDSAMYFCASSGQDRAPYTQYFGPGTRLTVL.

The chain links TRBV19 to TRBJ2-2; 10 bases are a match to TRBD2. Germline CDR1 and CDR2: LNHDA and SQIVND (reference sequence). The V gene end was trimmed by 6 bases and the J gene end by 4 bases; junction bases not matched to a gene: 8. CDR3 length: 16 residues. CDR3 in amino acids: CASRASGSSGTGELFF. DNA for the CDR3: TGTGCCAGTAGGGCTAGCGGGAGTTCGGGCACCGGGGAGCTGTTTTTT.

The CDR3, as DNA: TGTGCCTCCACCCGCAGCGTTGGACAAGAGACCCAGTACTTC. Residues: CASTRSVGQETQYF. This rearrangement joins TRBV6-6 to TRBJ2-5, with D unresolved. In germline, CDR1 is MNHNY, CDR2 SVGAGI (reference sequence). Deletions cut 11 bases from V and 2 bases from J, with 18 bases between. The CDR3 is made up of 14 amino acids.